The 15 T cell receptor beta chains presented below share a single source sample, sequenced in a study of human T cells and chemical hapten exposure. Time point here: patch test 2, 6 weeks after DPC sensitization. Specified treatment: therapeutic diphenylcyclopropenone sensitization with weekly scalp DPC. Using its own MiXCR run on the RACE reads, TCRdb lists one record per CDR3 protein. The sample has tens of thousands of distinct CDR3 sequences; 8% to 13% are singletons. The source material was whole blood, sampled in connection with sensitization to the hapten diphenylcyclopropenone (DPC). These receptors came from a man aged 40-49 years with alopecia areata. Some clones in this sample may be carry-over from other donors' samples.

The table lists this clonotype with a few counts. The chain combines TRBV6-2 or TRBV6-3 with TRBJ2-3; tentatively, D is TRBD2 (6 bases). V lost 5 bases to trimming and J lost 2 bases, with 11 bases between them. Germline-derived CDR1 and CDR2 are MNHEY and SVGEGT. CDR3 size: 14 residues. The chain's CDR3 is CASSIPGATDTQYF. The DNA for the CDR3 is TGTGCCAGCAGTATCCCGGGAGCCACAGATACGCAGTATTTT.

The CDR3 region is CASSLAQTNQPQHF. For the CDR3, the DNA is TGTGCCAGCAGTTTAGCACAGACAAATCAGCCCCAGCATTTT. The J gene is TRBJ1-5, the V gene TRBV12-3 or TRBV12-4; no reliable D call. The CDR3 is 14 residues long. V was cut by 0 bases and J by 4 bases, with 7 bases left in between.

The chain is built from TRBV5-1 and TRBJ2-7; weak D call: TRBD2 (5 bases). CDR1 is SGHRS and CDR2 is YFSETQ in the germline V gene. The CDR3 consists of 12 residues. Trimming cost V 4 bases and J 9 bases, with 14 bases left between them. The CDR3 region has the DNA TGCGCCAGCAGCCTTGAAGACGGGGTGCAGTACGTC. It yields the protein CASSLEDGVQYV.

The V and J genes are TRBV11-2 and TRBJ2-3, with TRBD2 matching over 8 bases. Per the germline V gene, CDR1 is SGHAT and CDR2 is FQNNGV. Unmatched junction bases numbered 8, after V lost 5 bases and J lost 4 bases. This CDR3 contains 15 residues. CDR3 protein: CASSPGLVSADTQYF. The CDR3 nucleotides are TGTGCCAGCAGCCCGGGACTAGTATCTGCAGATACGCAGTATTTT. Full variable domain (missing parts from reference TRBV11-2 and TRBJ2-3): EAGVAQSPRYKIIEKRQSVAFWCNPISGHATLYWYQQILGQGPKLLIQFQNNGVVDDSQLPKDRFSAERLKGVDSTLKIQPAKLEDSAVYLCASSPGLVSADTQYFGPGTRLTVL.

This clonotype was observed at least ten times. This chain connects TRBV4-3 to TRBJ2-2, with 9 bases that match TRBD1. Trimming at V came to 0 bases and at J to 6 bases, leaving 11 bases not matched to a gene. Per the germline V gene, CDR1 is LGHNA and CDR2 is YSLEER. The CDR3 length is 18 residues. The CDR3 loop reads CASSQDGRGQGRPGELFF. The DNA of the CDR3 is TGCGCCAGCAGCCAAGATGGGCGGGGACAGGGAAGACCCGGGGAGCTGTTTTTT.

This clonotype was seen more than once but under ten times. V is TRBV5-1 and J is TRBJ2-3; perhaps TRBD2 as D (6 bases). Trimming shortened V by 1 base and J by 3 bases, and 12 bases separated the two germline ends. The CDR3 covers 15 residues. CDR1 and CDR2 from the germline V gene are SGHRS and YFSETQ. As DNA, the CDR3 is TGCGCCAGCAGCTTGCAGTCGGCGGGGACAGATACGCAGTATTTT. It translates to CASSLQSAGTDTQYF.

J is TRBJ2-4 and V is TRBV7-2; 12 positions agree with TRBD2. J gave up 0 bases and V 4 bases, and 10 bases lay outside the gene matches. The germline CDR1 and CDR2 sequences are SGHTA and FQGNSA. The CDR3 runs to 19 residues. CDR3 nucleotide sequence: TGTGCCAGCAGCTCCTTACTAGCGGGAGGACTACTAGCCAAAAACATTCAGTACTTC. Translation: CASSSLLAGGLLAKNIQYF.

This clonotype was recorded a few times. CDR3 nucleotide sequence: TGCGCCAGCAGCTTGGCTCACGCCTCGAACACCGGGGAGCTGTTTTTT. As protein: CASSLAHASNTGELFF. The V call is TRBV5-1, the J call TRBJ2-2, with D unresolved. The V end lost 0 bases, the J end lost 0 bases, and 9 bases lay between the germline ends. The CDR3 extends over 16 amino acids. The germline gives CDR1 SGHRS, CDR2 YFSETQ.

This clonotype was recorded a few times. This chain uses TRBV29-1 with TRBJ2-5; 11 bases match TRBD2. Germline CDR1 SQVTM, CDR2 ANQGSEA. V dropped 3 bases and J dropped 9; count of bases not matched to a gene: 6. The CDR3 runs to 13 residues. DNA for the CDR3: TGCAGCGTTGAGCCTAGCGGGAGGAAGTCCCAGTACTTC. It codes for CSVEPSGRKSQYF.

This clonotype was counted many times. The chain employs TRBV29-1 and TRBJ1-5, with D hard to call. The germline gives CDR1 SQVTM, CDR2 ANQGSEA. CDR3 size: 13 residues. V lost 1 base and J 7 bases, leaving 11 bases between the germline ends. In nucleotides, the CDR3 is TGCAGCGTTGAAGTGGAGGGTAAGCAGCCCCAGCATTTT. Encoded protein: CSVEVEGKQPQHF. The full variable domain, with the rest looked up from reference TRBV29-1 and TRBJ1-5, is SAVISQKPSRDICQRGTSLTIQCQVDSQVTMMFWYRQQPGQSLTLIATANQGSEATYESGFVIDKFPISRPNLTFSTLTVSNMSPEDSSIYLCSVEVEGKQPQHFGDGTRLSIL.

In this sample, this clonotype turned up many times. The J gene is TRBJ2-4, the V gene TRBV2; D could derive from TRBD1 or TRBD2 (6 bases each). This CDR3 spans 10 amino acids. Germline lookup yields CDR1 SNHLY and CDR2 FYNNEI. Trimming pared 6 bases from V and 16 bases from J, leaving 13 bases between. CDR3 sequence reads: CASSGGLVYF. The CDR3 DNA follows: TGTGCCAGCAGCGGGGGCCTCGTCTACTTC.

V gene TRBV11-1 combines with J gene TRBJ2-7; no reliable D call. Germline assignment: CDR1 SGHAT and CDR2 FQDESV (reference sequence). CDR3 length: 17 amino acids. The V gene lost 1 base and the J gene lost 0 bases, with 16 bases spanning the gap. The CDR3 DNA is TGTGCCAGCAGCTTAGAGGGAAGGACCCGACCCTCCTACGAGCAGTACTTC. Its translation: CASSLEGRTRPSYEQYF.

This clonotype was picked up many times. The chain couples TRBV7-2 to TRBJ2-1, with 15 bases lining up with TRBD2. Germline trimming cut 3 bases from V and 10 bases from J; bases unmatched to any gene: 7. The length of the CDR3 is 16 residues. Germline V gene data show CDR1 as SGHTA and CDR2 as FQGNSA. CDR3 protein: CASSFRTSGRGEEQFF. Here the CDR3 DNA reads TGTGCCAGCAGCTTCCGGACTAGCGGGAGGGGGGAAGAGCAGTTCTTC.

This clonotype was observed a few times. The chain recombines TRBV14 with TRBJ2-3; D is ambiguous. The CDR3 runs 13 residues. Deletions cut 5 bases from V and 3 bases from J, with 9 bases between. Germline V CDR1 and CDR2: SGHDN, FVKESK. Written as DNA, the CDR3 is TGTGCCAGCAGCACATATGAGACAGATACGCAGTATTTT. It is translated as CASSTYETDTQYF.

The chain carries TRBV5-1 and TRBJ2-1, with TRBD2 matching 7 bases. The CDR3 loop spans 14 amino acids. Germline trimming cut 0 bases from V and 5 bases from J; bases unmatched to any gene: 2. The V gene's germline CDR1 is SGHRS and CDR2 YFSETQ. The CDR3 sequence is CASSLGDYNNEQFF. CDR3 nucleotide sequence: TGCGCCAGCAGCTTGGGGGACTACAACAATGAGCAGTTCTTC. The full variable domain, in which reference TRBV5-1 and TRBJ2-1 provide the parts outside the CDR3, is KAGVTQTPRYLIKTRGQQVTLSCSPISGHRSVSWYQQTPGQGLQFLFEYFSETQRNKGNFPGRFSGRQFSNSRSEMNVSTLELGDSALYLCASSLGDYNNEQFFGPGTRLTVL.